Described below is a single T cell receptor (beta chain) sequence and its context. Its antigen is as yet unknown. Repertoires were generated with immunoSEQ multiplex PCR, while TCRdb's copy carries only in-frame clones and drops some. The repertoire consists of roughly 11,000 clones, with around 94% occurring once and the leading ten covering roughly 1%. The data originate from a study of T cells in narcolepsy. The CDR3 loop spans 13 amino acids. V was pared by 5 bases and J by 2 bases, with 8 bases between. The germline V gene encodes CDR1 SGHTA and CDR2 FQGNSA. Overall study findings and caveats: HCRT-specific and TRIB2-specific autoreactive clonotypes appeared among same-patient CSF and blood CD4+ clonotypes. Some memory CD4+ repertoires had no autoreactive clone sequences.

V gene TRBV7-2 combines with J gene TRBJ2-3; D is ambiguous. This clonotype was obtained from a human donor with narcolepsy. Sequences were obtained from CD45RA- memory CD4+ T cells from PBMCs. Here the CDR3 reads CASSPYLTDTQYF. The CDR3 DNA reads as TGTGCCAGCAGCCCTTACCTCACAGATACGCAGTATTTT.